A single sample is the source of the 10 T cell receptor beta chains below, sequenced in a study of cytomegalovirus exposure and HLA in healthy donors. Primers included in the PCR were 60 Vbeta and 13 Jbeta primers. Some clones are missing from TCRdb's copy, which holds only in-frame ones; the method was immunoSEQ multiplex PCR. There are about 130,000 clones in the sample; 70% to 85% occur only once, and around 13% lies in the top ten. Sequencing was carried out using PBMCs. These TCRs come from a woman between 35 and 50 years old in good health and CMV-seropositive.

The chain recombines TRBV28 with TRBJ2-6, with D unclear. Germline-derived CDR1 and CDR2 are MDHEN and SYDVKM. Trimming cost V 4 bases and J 4 bases, with 8 bases left between them. CDR3 length equals 14 residues. The CDR3 reads CASSSGGGANVLTF. The CDR3 DNA reads as TGTGCCAGCAGTTCCGGCGGAGGGGCCAACGTCCTGACTTTC.

J is TRBJ2-7 and V is TRBV4-1; D perhaps matches TRBD1 (5 bases). Per germline, CDR1 MGHRA and CDR2 YSYEKL. There are 16 residues in the CDR3. V shed 0 bases and J shed 4 bases, with 16 bases lying between them. The CDR3 DNA reads as TGCGCCAGCAGCCAAGAACCCCCTGGTAGGGGTTACGAGCAGTACTTC. It encodes CASSQEPPGRGYEQYF.

The sample holds many counts of this clone. CDR3 residues: CASSEPGSYQPQHF. CDR3 coding DNA: TGTGCCAGCAGTGAACCGGGGTCTTATCAGCCCCAGCATTTT. V usage is TRBV25-1 and J usage is TRBJ1-5, with D uncertain. V was cut by 2 bases and J by 5 bases, with 10 bases left in between. The germline V gene encodes CDR1 MGHDK and CDR2 SYGVNS. The CDR3 consists of 14 residues.

This clone was seen more than once but under ten times. The genes are TRBV14 and TRBJ2-3, with a tentative D call TRBD2 (6 bases). V was trimmed by 1 base and J by 3 bases, leaving 11 bases between them. Germline-derived CDR1 and CDR2 are SGHDN and FVKESK. This CDR3 is built from 15 residues. CDR3 region: CASSQVTSNTDTQYF. CDR3 nucleotide sequence: TGTGCCAGCAGCCAAGTTACTAGCAATACAGATACGCAGTATTTT.

CDR3 DNA: TGTGCCAGCAGCCGTTCACCTAGCTCCTACAATGAGCAGTTCTTC. Translation: CASSRSPSSYNEQFF. The chain couples TRBV9 to TRBJ2-1; D not certain. Germline lookup yields CDR1 SGDLS and CDR2 YYNGEE. V was clipped by 4 bases and J by 0 bases, with 11 bases between them. There are 15 residues in the CDR3.

The chain carries TRBV2 and TRBJ2-7; D is unresolved. Trimming removed 8 bases at V and 6 bases at J, with 17 bases between. The germline V gene encodes CDR1 SNHLY and CDR2 FYNNEI. The CDR3 spans 13 residues. CDR3 sequence reads: CASRYESPSEQYF. CDR3 bases: TGTGCCAGCCGGTACGAGAGCCCTTCCGAGCAGTACTTC.

The chain links TRBV15 to TRBJ2-5; TRBD1 matches 9 bases. Germline V gene sequence: CDR1 LNHNV, CDR2 YYDKDF (reference sequence). The V and J ends lost 0 bases and 5 bases, in that order; junction bases with no gene match: 7. The length of the CDR3 is 16 residues. The CDR3 protein is CATSRDGTGFRETQYF. The CDR3, as DNA: TGTGCCACCAGCAGAGATGGGACAGGGTTCAGGGAGACCCAGTACTTC.

The J gene is TRBJ2-3, the V gene TRBV14, with no clear D. V was clipped by 0 bases and J by 4 bases, with 8 bases between them. This CDR3 has 14 amino acids. Germline CDR1 and CDR2: SGHDN and FVKESK. The CDR3 here is CASSQDILPDTQYF. In nucleotides, the CDR3 is TGTGCCAGCAGCCAAGATATACTGCCAGATACGCAGTATTTT.

About this clone itself: The same CDR3 arises from other DNA sequences in this sample as well. The chain recombines TRBV30 with TRBJ2-7; possibly TRBD2 for D (6 bases). Germline V gene lookup returns CDR1 GTSNPN and CDR2 SVGIG (reference sequence). V shed 0 bases and J shed 1 base, with 10 bases lying between them. This CDR3 spans 14 amino acids. CDR3: CAWSVGGTSYEQYF. The CDR3 DNA reads as TGTGCCTGGAGTGTAGGCGGGACTTCCTACGAGCAGTACTTC.

In this sample, this clone is medium-sized. The J gene is TRBJ2-3, the V gene TRBV28; 14 nucleotides align to TRBD2. The CDR3 sequence is 18 residues long. From germline, CDR1 is MDHEN and CDR2 SYDVKM. J gave up 3 bases and V 3 bases, and 8 bases lay outside the gene matches. In DNA form, the CDR3 reads TGTGCCAGCAGTTTCTGGACTAGCGGGGGGTTCGGGACAGATACGCAGTATTTT. Translating gives CASSFWTSGGFGTDTQYF. The full variable domain, completed using reference TRBV28 and TRBJ2-3, is DVKVTQSSRYLVKRTGEKVFLECVQDMDHENMFWYRQDPGLGLRLIYFSYDVKMKEKGDIPEGYSVSREKKERFSLILESASTNQTSMYLCASSFWTSGGFGTDTQYFGPGTRLTVL.